The 16 T cell receptor beta chains below were found in one sample sequenced in a study of vaccination effects on CD4 cells after COVID-19 (dated by TCRdb to the early 2020s). Their cognate antigens are unknown. Libraries were prepared through the immunoSEQ multiplex PCR assay. What TCRdb holds here is the immuneACCESS table cut down to in-frame rearrangements. Part of the clones is not present; checked against another copy, under half of the missing clones reflect an unresolved V gene, and the others are unexplained. The sample includes tens of thousands of clones, with around 85% observed a single time. Of the sample, around 2.5% falls within the top ten clones. After approximately eleven days of culture, CD4+ T cells were isolated with the EasySep CD4+ T cell isolation kit. Two doses of either the BNT162b2 or the mRNA-1273 mRNA SARS-CoV-2 vaccine were administered to participants. This material consisted of CD4+ T cells from PBMCs cultured without peptide, taken after COVID-19 vaccination. The receptors were sampled from a human donor who received a COVID-19 vaccine.

The rearrangement uses TRBV7-2 and TRBJ2-2; no reliable D call. This CDR3 has 13 amino acids. Germline lookup yields CDR1 SGHTA and CDR2 FQGNSA. V lost 5 bases and J 5 bases, leaving 9 bases between the germline ends. The CDR3 region is CASSRFGTGELFF. The CDR3 region has the DNA TGTGCCAGCAGCCGATTTGGGACCGGGGAGCTGTTTTTT. Full variable domain (missing parts from reference TRBV7-2 and TRBJ2-2): GAGVSQSPSNKVTEKGKDVELRCDPISGHTALYWYRQSLGQGLEFLIYFQGNSAPDKSGLPSDRFSAERTGGSVSTLTIQRTQQEDSAVYLCASSRFGTGELFFGEGSRLTVL.

The V call is TRBV9, the J call TRBJ1-1; D remains ambiguous. V dropped 4 bases and J dropped 0 bases, with 10 bases sitting between them. This CDR3 comprises 14 residues. Germline CDR1 is SGDLS and CDR2 is YYNGEE. Written as DNA, the CDR3 is TGTGCCAGCAGCCCCCGCCTTCTGAACACTGAAGCTTTCTTT. This gives the protein CASSPRLLNTEAFF. The whole variable domain, filled in from reference TRBV9 and TRBJ1-1, reads DSGVTQTPKHLITATGQRVTLRCSPRSGDLSVYWYQQSLDQGLQFLIQYYNGEERAKGNILERFSAQQFPDLHSELNLSSLELGDSALYFCASSPRLLNTEAFFGQGTRLTVV.

CDR3 nucleotide sequence: TGTGCCAGCAGCTCCGCAGGGGCCGACACCGGGGAGCTGTTTTTT. It is translated as CASSSAGADTGELFF. The chain combines TRBV28 with TRBJ2-2; D may be TRBD1 (6 bases). The germline gives CDR1 MDHEN, CDR2 SYDVKM. Trimming cost V 6 bases and J 3 bases, with 14 bases left between them. This CDR3 has 15 amino acids. Full variable domain (outside the CDR3, taken from reference TRBV28 and TRBJ2-2): DVKVTQSSRYLVKRTGEKVFLECVQDMDHENMFWYRQDPGLGLRLIYFSYDVKMKEKGDIPEGYSVSREKKERFSLILESASTNQTSMYLCASSSAGADTGELFFGEGSRLTVL.

CDR3 amino acids: CASSPWGGEETQYF. DNA for the CDR3: TGTGCCAGCAGCCCGTGGGGGGGGGAGGAGACCCAGTACTTC. This chain connects TRBV7-2 to TRBJ2-5; 7 bases fit TRBD2. This CDR3 is 14 amino acids long. With V trimmed by 5 bases and J by 5 bases, 8 bases remained unmatched. Germline CDR1 reads SGHTA; CDR2 reads FQGNSA.

This clone showed up just a few times. The chain uses TRBV28 and TRBJ1-2; 9 positions agree with TRBD1. V shed 5 bases and J 11 bases; nucleotides not matched to a gene: 15. Germline V gene data show CDR1 as MDHEN and CDR2 as SYDVKM. This CDR3 region has 15 residues. CDR3 DNA sequence: TGTGCCAGCAGTACCTCAGCCGGGACAGGGATCGGGTACACCTTC. Translated, it gives CASSTSAGTGIGYTF.

V and J are TRBV6-5 and TRBJ1-6, with 10 nucleotides matching TRBD1. Losses at the gene ends were 8 bases for V and 8 bases for J; bases not matched to a gene: 6. In germline, CDR1 is MNHEY, CDR2 SVGAGI. The CDR3 is 14 amino acids. CDR3 residues: CASRRDRGDSPLHF. For the CDR3, the DNA is TGTGCCAGCCGCCGGGACAGGGGTGATTCACCCCTCCACTTT.

In its sample, this clone was seen a few times. The chain carries TRBV6-4 and TRBJ2-7; D not certain. The CDR3 is 12 residues long. Trimming took off 7 bases at V and 5 bases at J, with 12 bases between the two ends. Per the germline V gene, CDR1 is MRHNA and CDR2 is SNTAGT. CDR3: CASNFWGNEQYV. CDR3 DNA: TGTGCCAGCAACTTTTGGGGTAACGAGCAGTACGTC.

V and J are TRBV5-1 and TRBJ1-4; no definite D call. V gave up 4 bases and J gave up 4 bases, with 5 bases separating them. Germline CDR1 is SGHRS and CDR2 is YFSETQ. The CDR3 has 12 amino acids. The CDR3, as DNA: TGCGCCAGCAGCCGTCTTAATGAAAAACTGTTTTTT. This translates into CASSRLNEKLFF.

The chain carries TRBV2 and TRBJ1-2; 8 bases are shared with TRBD1. The germline CDR1 and CDR2 sequences are SNHLY and FYNNEI. The junction had 4 bases not matched to a gene; V was cut back by 6 bases and J by 4 bases. This CDR3 has 13 residues. The CDR3 protein is CASRGQGAYGYTF. As DNA, the CDR3 is TGTGCCAGCAGAGGACAGGGCGCCTATGGCTACACCTTC.

The gene calls are TRBV15 and TRBJ2-2; D perhaps matches TRBD1 (8 bases). Germline CDR1 LNHNV, CDR2 YYDKDF (reference sequence). This CDR3 has 16 amino acids. V lost 7 bases to trimming and J lost 1 base, with 16 bases between them. CDR3 loop: CATTTTGGGNTGELFF. The CDR3 DNA sequence: TGTGCCACCACCACAACAGGGGGGGGGAACACCGGGGAGCTGTTTTTT.

In its sample, this clone was seen a few times. The chain recombines TRBV2 with TRBJ1-2, with D possibly being TRBD1 (5 bases). The CDR3 runs 14 residues. The V and J ends lost 1 base and 8 bases respectively, with 14 bases between them. Per germline, CDR1 SNHLY and CDR2 FYNNEI. The CDR3: CASSEGGGLRGYTF. As DNA, the CDR3 is TGTGCCAGCAGTGAAGGTGGGGGATTACGGGGCTACACCTTC.

The genes are TRBV5-6 and TRBJ2-7, with unresolved D. V lost 2 bases to trimming and J lost 2 bases, with 8 bases between them. This CDR3 has 13 amino acids. The germline CDR1 and CDR2 sequences are SGHDT and YYEEEE. CDR3 residues: CASSLLQTYEQYV. In DNA form, the CDR3 reads TGTGCCAGCAGCTTATTACAGACCTACGAGCAGTACGTC.

The V call is TRBV7-6, the J call TRBJ2-3, with 8 bases that match TRBD1. The germline V gene has CDR1 SGHVS and CDR2 FNYEAQ. Losses at the gene ends were 2 bases for V and 4 bases for J; bases not matched to a gene: 8. CDR3 length: 16 residues. Here the CDR3 DNA reads TGTGCCAGCAGCTTATTCCGGACAGGGTCACCAGATACGCAGTATTTT. This encodes CASSLFRTGSPDTQYF.

The V call is TRBV11-2, the J call TRBJ2-7, with 10 bases identical to TRBD1. Germline V lookup: CDR1 SGHAT, CDR2 FQNNGV. This CDR3 contains 14 residues. V lost 0 bases and J lost 4; bases outside the gene matches: 0. This chain's CDR3 is CASSLEGQGYEQYV. The CDR3 region has the DNA TGTGCCAGCAGCTTAGAGGGACAGGGGTACGAGCAGTACGTC.

The chain carries TRBV9 and TRBJ2-2; D not certain. V lost 0 bases to trimming and J lost 0 bases, with 3 bases between them. Per the germline V gene, CDR1 is SGDLS and CDR2 is YYNGEE. The CDR3 runs to 14 residues. CDR3 sequence: CASSVASNTGELFF. The CDR3 nucleotides read TGTGCCAGCAGCGTAGCTTCGAACACCGGGGAGCTGTTTTTT. The whole variable domain, filled in from reference TRBV9 and TRBJ2-2, reads DSGVTQTPKHLITATGQRVTLRCSPRSGDLSVYWYQQSLDQGLQFLIQYYNGEERAKGNILERFSAQQFPDLHSELNLSSLELGDSALYFCASSVASNTGELFFGEGSRLTVL.

V and J are TRBV5-5 and TRBJ2-1; D uncertain. Germline values: CDR1 SGHKS, CDR2 YYEKEE (reference sequence). Between the trimmed V and J ends, which lost 4 bases and 8 bases, there was a span of 19 bases. The CDR3 is 15 residues long. The CDR3 sequence: CASSAAFREVDEQFF. CDR3 in DNA: TGTGCCAGCAGCGCAGCCTTCCGCGAGGTCGATGAGCAGTTCTTC.